The clone carrying this T cell receptor (beta chain) occurred many times. Its antigen is as yet unknown. This sample stems from a study of early T cells in non-severe SARS-CoV-2 infection. Overall study context: Alpha and beta chains were unpaired, from unsorted whole-blood bulk RNA. Whole-study findings and limits: There was a bias toward anti-spike CD8 responses in VDJdb matching, which missed private and CD4 specificities.

Unique molecular identifiers (one per individual cDNA molecule) were attached. Each CDR3 protein gets one entry after TCRdb re-called the 5' RACE reads with MiXCR. The profile covers tens of thousands of distinct CDR3 sequences, with roughly 7.3% appearing a single time and 8.3% taken by the ten largest. The junction had 1 base not matched to a gene; V was cut back by 4 bases and J by 1 base. CDR3 size: 14 residues. Germline V CDR1 and CDR2: MDHEN, SYDVKM. The TCR comes from an adult who was a healthcare worker with PCR-confirmed SARS-CoV-2 infection or an uninfected control (not recorded which). The chain combines TRBV28 with TRBJ1-1; 9 positions match TRBD1. Source material: whole blood. CDR3 coding DNA: TGTGCCAGCAGTTGGGGACAGGGGAACACTGAAGCTTTCTTT. It is translated as CASSWGQGNTEAFF.